The clone carrying this TCR beta chain was counted ten times or more. The antigen is unknown. This record belongs to a study of T-cell reconstitution after alpha-beta-depleted transplantation in children. The ends lost 5 bases at V and 3 bases at J; junction bases unmatched: 10. The CDR3 loop spans 16 amino acids. From germline, CDR1 is PRHDT and CDR2 FYEKMQ (reference sequence). Unique molecular identifiers were used in preparing the TCRbeta library. TCRdb reprocessed the PCR reads via MiXCR and lists one record per CDR3 protein. The data show around 700,000 distinct CDR3 sequences, with around 13% seen just once and around 0.76% held by the top ten. Study-level points and caveats: Day-60 TCRbeta diversity that was high in some patients was derived from surviving recipient T cells and thymic progenitors.

The chain has TRBV13 and TRBJ2-7, with TRBD1 matching over 10 bases. The sequencing used PBMCs, collected before TCRalphabeta/CD19-depleted stem cell transplant. The clonotype was recovered from a girl aged 2 to 10 with congenital amegakaryocytic thrombocytopenia, due to receive a stem cell transplant. This CDR3 reads CASSPDGTGEIYEQYF. The CDR3, as DNA: TGTGCCAGCAGCCCAGACGGGACAGGGGAAATCTACGAGCAGTACTTC.